Each of the 6 T cell receptor beta chains below was sequenced from the same sample in a study of molecular identifiers for immune sequencing clone quantification. From the PCR reads, TCRdb called clonotypes with MiXCR, one entry per CDR3 protein. In the table there are 70,000 to 90,000 distinct CDR3 sequences, around 20% of which are singletons. Sequencing used naive CD8+ T cells from blood, with Jurkat cell RNA spiked in. Subset indicated: FACS-sorted CD8+CD4-CCR7+CD45RA+ naive T cells. The receptors come from a human donor in good health. Some libraries in this study had Jurkat cell RNA spiked in.

The V and J genes are TRBV7-2 and TRBJ1-1; no reliable D call. Germline V gene data show CDR1 as SGHTA and CDR2 as FQGNSA. The CDR3 has 14 amino acids. The V gene lost 2 bases and the J gene lost 5 bases, with 12 bases spanning the gap. The CDR3 DNA is TGTGCCAGCAGCTTAATATCCTTCGGGACTGAAGCTTTCTTT. Protein product: CASSLISFGTEAFF. Full variable domain (rest looked up from reference TRBV7-2 and TRBJ1-1): GAGVSQSPSNKVTEKGKDVELRCDPISGHTALYWYRQSLGQGLEFLIYFQGNSAPDKSGLPSDRFSAERTGGSVSTLTIQRTQQEDSAVYLCASSLISFGTEAFFGQGTRLTVV.

This clonotype occurred a few times. V and J are TRBV9 and TRBJ2-1, with D possibly TRBD2 on 7 matching bases. V gave up 3 bases and J gave up 2 bases, with 12 bases separating them. The CDR3 is 15 residues long. Germline loops: CDR1 SGDLS, CDR2 YYNGEE. CDR3 coding DNA: TGTGCCAGCAGCGAGGAGGGGGGGGCCTACAATGAGCAGTTCTTC. This codes for CASSEEGGAYNEQFF.

The chain uses TRBV7-3 and TRBJ2-3; 9 bases fit TRBD2. The CDR3 has 16 amino acids. Looked up from germline, CDR1 is SGHTA and CDR2 is FQGTGA. With V trimmed by 1 base and J by 8 bases, 10 bases remained unmatched. The CDR3 coding sequence is TGTGCCAGCAGCTTAAGTGGCGGGAGGGCGGGCGTTACGCAGTATTTT. Translated: CASSLSGGRAGVTQYF.

This clonotype was observed a handful of times. V usage is TRBV4-3 and J usage is TRBJ1-3; perhaps TRBD1 as D (5 bases). Trimming shortened V by 0 bases and J by 1 base, and 13 bases separated the two germline ends. There are 17 residues in the CDR3. Looked up from germline, CDR1 is LGHNA and CDR2 is YSLEER. DNA for the CDR3: TGCGCCAGCAGCCAAGACTGGCAGGGAACATCTGGAAACACCATATATTTT. The encoded protein is CASSQDWQGTSGNTIYF.

Only a few counts were recorded for this clonotype. This chain links TRBV5-8 with TRBJ2-3; tentative D call: TRBD2 (5 bases). The germline V gene has CDR1 SGHTS and CDR2 YDEGEE. V was pared by 5 bases and J by 3 bases, with 10 bases between. The length of the CDR3 is 13 residues. The CDR3 protein is CASRWRATDTQYF. CDR3 bases: TGTGCCAGCAGATGGCGGGCAACAGATACGCAGTATTTT.

This clonotype has more than one count but fewer than ten. The V call is TRBV27, the J call TRBJ2-3; 7 bases map to TRBD2. J lost 2 bases, V lost 5 bases, and 7 bases had no gene match. This CDR3 is built from 15 residues. Germline-derived CDR1 and CDR2 are MNHEY and SMNVEV (reference sequence). The CDR3 loop is CASSLPSGSTDTQYF. In DNA form, the CDR3 reads TGTGCCAGCAGTCTTCCTAGCGGTTCCACAGATACGCAGTATTTT.